A single sample gave rise to the 21 T cell receptor beta chains below, sequenced in a study of blood T cell repertoires in COVID-19. TCRdb keeps only in-frame clones here, not all; method: immunoSEQ multiplex PCR. The sample lists fewer than 90,000 clones; over 75% were seen once. Sequencing was done on a sample of peripheral blood. These receptors all stem from a man aged 50 or older with acute or convalescent COVID-19.

This chain links TRBV29-1 with TRBJ2-2; the match to TRBD2 covers 12 bases. V dropped 6 bases and J dropped 2; count of bases not matched to a gene: 4. The CDR3 runs 15 residues. Germline V gives CDR1 SQVTM, CDR2 ANQGSEA. In nucleotides, the CDR3 is TGCAGCGTGCGCGGACTAGCGGGAAACACCGGGGAGCTGTTTTTT. Protein product: CSVRGLAGNTGELFF.

This rearrangement joins TRBV3-1 (or the pseudogene TRBV3-2) to TRBJ2-5; 9 bases map to TRBD2. This CDR3 contains 19 residues. CDR1 and CDR2 (germline): LGHDT, YNNKEL (reference sequence). V gave up 4 bases and J gave up 4 bases; unmatched junction bases: 19. Written as DNA, the CDR3 is TGTGCCAGCAGCCGGATATCTCGGATAGGTAGCGGGAGATCAGAGACCCAGTACTTC. Its protein is CASSRISRIGSGRSETQYF.

This clone was observed a few times. The genes are TRBV19 and TRBJ1-4; 8 bases map to TRBD1. CDR3 length equals 17 residues. Germline trimming cut 1 base from V and 0 bases from J; bases unmatched to any gene: 4. Germline V CDR1 and CDR2: LNHDA, SQIVND (reference sequence). The CDR3 protein is CASSIGNRGSTNEKLFF. DNA for the CDR3: TGTGCCAGTAGTATAGGAAACAGGGGGTCAACTAATGAAAAACTGTTTTTT.

The chain carries TRBV4-1 and TRBJ1-6; 9 nucleotides line up with TRBD1. V was pared by 1 base and J by 1 base, with 17 bases of the junction left unmatched. This CDR3 has 22 residues. Germline lookup yields CDR1 MGHRA and CDR2 YSYEKL. This CDR3 is CASSQVPPSGTGLRSYNSPLHF. CDR3 coding DNA: TGCGCCAGCAGCCAAGTCCCACCATCCGGGACAGGGTTGAGATCCTATAATTCACCCCTCCACTTT.

The chain joins TRBV28 to TRBJ1-2; 7 bases are a match to TRBD1. The CDR3 contains 14 residues. Looked up from germline, CDR1 is MDHEN and CDR2 is SYDVKM. V dropped 10 bases and J dropped 5; count of bases not matched to a gene: 13. CDR3 sequence: CATLSGTALYGYTF. CDR3 in DNA: TGTGCCACCCTGTCCGGGACAGCTCTTTATGGCTACACCTTC.

The genes are TRBV6-6 and TRBJ2-7; 10 bases are a match to TRBD1. The CDR3 totals 15 residues. CDR1 is MNHNY, CDR2 SVGAGI, per germline (reference sequence). V lost 5 bases and J lost 2; bases outside the gene matches: 6. CDR3 nucleotide sequence: TGTGCCAGCAGTCCGCGACAGGGGGCGGCCTACGAGCAGTACTTC. This encodes CASSPRQGAAYEQYF.

The CDR3 DNA follows: TGCAGCGTTGAGACGTGGGGAGGGGACTCTGGAAACACCATATATTTT. Its protein is CSVETWGGDSGNTIYF. The chain combines TRBV29-1 with TRBJ1-3, with a possible D match to TRBD1 (5 bases). Germline V gene lookup returns CDR1 SQVTM and CDR2 ANQGSEA. This CDR3 is built from 16 residues. V was clipped by 3 bases and J by 0 bases, with 15 bases between them.

Here the CDR3 reads CASSIPSSPSTGTYNSPLHF. The CDR3 DNA reads TGTGCCAGTAGTATTCCCTCCTCACCTTCGACAGGAACCTATAATTCACCCCTCCACTTT. The V and J genes are TRBV19 and TRBJ1-6, with a tentative D call TRBD1 (6 bases). The germline CDR1 and CDR2 sequences are LNHDA and SQIVND (reference sequence). Trimming left V 3 bases short and J 2 bases short, with 23 bases between. The CDR3 has 20 residues.

The V call is TRBV28, the J call TRBJ1-2; no firm D call. The CDR3 length is 12 residues. Trimming took off 8 bases at V and 8 bases at J, with 15 bases between the two ends. Germline V gene lookup returns CDR1 MDHEN and CDR2 SYDVKM. CDR3 sequence: CASGGDPGGYTF. DNA for the CDR3: TGTGCCAGCGGAGGAGACCCTGGAGGCTACACCTTC.

The gene calls are TRBV7-9 and TRBJ1-2; D not resolved. V shed 4 bases and J shed 1 base, with 13 bases lying between them. The CDR3 contains 15 residues. Germline CDR1 SEHNR, CDR2 FQNEAQ (reference sequence). For the CDR3, the DNA is TGTGCCAGCAGCTCCGTTGGGAGGAATAACTATGGCTACACCTTC. Protein sequence: CASSSVGRNNYGYTF.

The chain links TRBV5-1 to TRBJ1-3; 7 bases line up with TRBD1. J was trimmed by 1 base and V by 4 bases; bases with no gene match: 8. Germline lookup yields CDR1 SGHRS and CDR2 YFSETQ. CDR3 size: 16 residues. For the CDR3, the DNA is TGCGCCAGCAGCAAGAGGGACAGCCCTTCTGGAAACACCATATATTTT. It specifies CASSKRDSPSGNTIYF. Together with reference TRBV5-1 and TRBJ1-3, the CDR3 gives the full variable domain: KAGVTQTPRYLIKTRGQQVTLSCSPISGHRSVSWYQQTPGQGLQFLFEYFSETQRNKGNFPGRFSGRQFSNSRSEMNVSTLELGDSALYLCASSKRDSPSGNTIYFGEGSWLTVV.

J is TRBJ2-5 and V is TRBV25-1; TRBD2 is a possible D gene (7 bases). The CDR3 extends over 15 amino acids. The germline gives CDR1 MGHDK, CDR2 SYGVNS. The V end was cut by 2 bases, the J end by 3 bases, with 13 bases between. In DNA form, the CDR3 reads TGTGCCAGCAGTGAAGGGGGGGCAGGGAAAGAGACCCAGTACTTC. Amino acids: CASSEGGAGKETQYF.

This clone was seen a handful of times. The gene calls are TRBV6-1 and TRBJ2-1; 11 nucleotides line up with TRBD2. V gave up 4 bases and J gave up 4 bases; unmatched junction bases: 6. The CDR3 is 16 amino acids. The germline V gene encodes CDR1 MNHNS and CDR2 SASEGT. CDR3 amino acids: CASSVAGTSGYNEQFF. As DNA, the CDR3 is TGTGCCAGCAGTGTTGCCGGGACTAGCGGTTACAATGAGCAGTTCTTC.

The table lists this clone with a count of one. Other DNA sequences in this sample translate to the same CDR3. This chain uses TRBV9 with TRBJ1-3; a possible D gene is TRBD1 (6 bases). V lost 2 bases, J lost 4 bases, and 13 bases lay in between. Germline assignment: CDR1 SGDLS and CDR2 YYNGEE. There are 15 residues in the CDR3. CDR3 DNA sequence: TGTGCCAGCAGCGTTGGGGGCAGGGAAGGAAACACCATATATTTT. Translated: CASSVGGREGNTIYF.

The rearrangement uses TRBV25-1 and TRBJ2-1, with TRBD1 identical over 7 bases. This CDR3 has 12 residues. V lost 6 bases to trimming and J lost 14 bases; unmatched junction nucleotides: 10. Germline V gene data show CDR1 as MGHDK and CDR2 as SYGVNS. The CDR3 DNA is TGTGCCAGCAGGGGGCTTGACAGGGTGGAGTTCTTC. Protein: CASRGLDRVEFF.

The chain has TRBV19 and TRBJ1-2, with 8 positions matching TRBD1. V lost 3 bases to trimming and J lost 7 bases; unmatched junction nucleotides: 13. The CDR3 runs 16 residues. From germline, CDR1 is LNHDA and CDR2 SQIVND (reference sequence). This CDR3 reads CASSIPSGRGPGGYTF. CDR3 DNA sequence: TGTGCCAGTAGTATCCCAAGCGGCAGGGGGCCAGGTGGCTACACCTTC.

The V gene is TRBV28, the J gene TRBJ1-1; tentative D call: TRBD1 (5 bases). Germline CDR1 reads MDHEN; CDR2 reads SYDVKM. V lost 2 bases and J lost 5, with 15 bases in between. CDR3 length equals 15 residues. CDR3 residues: CASSLPLGAGTEAFF. In nucleotides, the CDR3 is TGTGCCAGCAGTTTACCATTAGGGGCCGGAACTGAAGCTTTCTTT.

The CDR3 sequence: CASSSQGLGNTEAFF. CDR3 nucleotides: TGCGCCAGCAGCTCTCAGGGGTTGGGTAACACTGAAGCTTTCTTT. J is TRBJ1-1 and V is TRBV5-1; possible D gene TRBD1, 6 bases. V was trimmed by 3 bases and J by 2 bases, leaving 14 bases between them. This CDR3 region has 15 residues. From germline, CDR1 is SGHRS and CDR2 YFSETQ.

The V and J genes are TRBV18 and TRBJ2-7, with 7 bases aligning to TRBD1. This CDR3 has 14 amino acids. The germline V gene has CDR1 KGHSH and CDR2 LQKENI. Germline trimming cut 3 bases from V and 0 bases from J; bases unmatched to any gene: 2. CDR3 sequence reads: CASSPGTDSYEQYF. The CDR3 bases are TGTGCCAGCTCACCCGGGACAGACTCCTACGAGCAGTACTTC.

The chain recombines TRBV9 with TRBJ1-4; D possibly corresponds to TRBD1 (5 bases). CDR1 SGDLS and CDR2 YYNGEE come from the germline V gene. CDR3 length: 14 amino acids. V lost 2 bases to trimming and J lost 8 bases, with 13 bases between them. In DNA, the CDR3 is TGTGCCAGCAGCGTGGGCAGGGTAGGGGAAAAACTGTTTTTT. It translates to CASSVGRVGEKLFF.

The J gene is TRBJ2-5, the V gene TRBV5-5, with TRBD1 as a possible D gene (6 bases). Germline V gene sequence: CDR1 SGHKS, CDR2 YYEKEE (reference sequence). This CDR3 region has 15 residues. The germline V and J ends were trimmed by 2 bases and 2 bases, with 13 bases remaining between them. The CDR3 DNA is TGTGCCAGCAGCTTTTCGGCAGGGGATCAAGAGACCCAGTACTTC. As protein: CASSFSAGDQETQYF. Using reference TRBV5-5 and TRBJ2-5 for the parts outside the CDR3, the full variable domain is DAGVTQSPTHLIKTRGQQVTLRCSPISGHKSVSWYQQVLGQGPQFIFQYYEKEERGRGNFPDRFSARQFPNYSSELNVNALLLGDSALYLCASSFSAGDQETQYFGPGTRLLVL.